Listed here are 15 T cell receptor beta chains from one sample, sequenced in a study of cytomegalovirus exposure and HLA in healthy donors. Researchers ran the PCR with 60 Vbeta and 13 Jbeta primers. The table came from immunoSEQ multiplex PCR; TCRdb's copy has only in-frame clones and leaves some out. The table shows 90,000 to 110,000 clones, with about four fifths occurring only once. The source material was PBMCs. The source is a young man in good health and CMV-seronegative.

The chain couples TRBV9 to TRBJ2-3; TRBD2 agrees at 13 bases. The trim removed 0 bases at V and 1 base at J, leaving 2 bases unmatched. The CDR3 is 17 residues long. Germline CDR1 is SGDLS and CDR2 is YYNGEE. DNA for the CDR3: TGTGCCAGCAGCGTAGCCACTAGCGGGAGGGGCACAGATACGCAGTATTTT. This gives the protein CASSVATSGRGTDTQYF.

The chain has TRBV19 and TRBJ2-2; D is unresolved. Germline loops: CDR1 LNHDA, CDR2 SQIVND (reference sequence). V dropped 7 bases and J dropped 6 bases, with 9 bases sitting between them. The CDR3 is 12 residues long. The CDR3 sequence is CASNNSPGELFF. The CDR3, as DNA: TGTGCCAGTAACAATTCCCCCGGGGAGCTGTTTTTT. The full variable domain, completed using reference TRBV19 and TRBJ2-2, is DGGITQSPKYLFRKEGQNVTLSCEQNLNHDAMYWYRQDPGQGLRLIYYSQIVNDFQKGDIAEGYSVSREKKESFPLTVTSAQKNPTAFYLCASNNSPGELFFGEGSRLTVL.

In this sample, this clone turned up a few times. This rearrangement joins TRBV27 to TRBJ1-1, with D possibly being TRBD1 (6 bases). This CDR3 contains 13 residues. Trimming pared 7 bases from V and 1 base from J, leaving 10 bases between. CDR1 is MNHEY, CDR2 SMNVEV, per germline (reference sequence). The CDR3 DNA reads TGTGCCAGCACCGAAGGGGGGAACACTGAAGCTTTCTTT. Amino acid sequence: CASTEGGNTEAFF.

The V call is TRBV11-2, the J call TRBJ2-7; 8 positions agree with TRBD1. After removal of 5 bases from V and 2 bases from J, the junction contained 5 bases not matched to a gene. Germline V gene sequence: CDR1 SGHAT, CDR2 FQNNGV. CDR3 size: 14 residues. CDR3 coding DNA: TGTGCCAGCAGCAGATACAGGGGGACCTACGAGCAGTACTTC. It encodes CASSRYRGTYEQYF.

This clone was seen a few times. V gene TRBV7-9 combines with J gene TRBJ1-1; D is uncertain. Trimming left V 7 bases short and J 6 bases short, with 15 bases between. Germline loops: CDR1 SEHNR, CDR2 FQNEAQ (reference sequence). The CDR3 consists of 13 residues. CDR3 loop: CASTEASVSEAFF. The CDR3 DNA is TGTGCCAGCACCGAAGCGAGTGTATCTGAAGCTTTCTTT.

V gene TRBV15 combines with J gene TRBJ1-4, with D perhaps matching TRBD1 (6 bases). Trimming left V 0 bases short and J 8 bases short, with 22 bases between. Germline lookup yields CDR1 LNHNV and CDR2 YYDKDF (reference sequence). The CDR3 consists of 18 residues. For the CDR3, the DNA is TGTGCCACCAGCAGAGATCCTGGTTATTTACAGGGTCGGGAAAAACTGTTTTTT. Residues: CATSRDPGYLQGREKLFF.

CDR3 amino acids: CASIPTVWPNEQFF. As DNA, the CDR3 is TGTGCCAGCATCCCGACAGTGTGGCCTAATGAGCAGTTCTTC. The V and J genes are TRBV28 and TRBJ2-1, with D perhaps matching TRBD1 (5 bases). CDR1 MDHEN and CDR2 SYDVKM come from the germline V gene. Trimming shortened V by 7 bases and J by 7 bases, and 17 bases separated the two germline ends. The CDR3 is 14 residues long.

V is TRBV7-2 and J is TRBJ2-3; 7 bases fit TRBD1. This CDR3 is built from 15 residues. Germline CDR1 reads SGHTA; CDR2 reads FQGNSA. Trimming took 5 bases from V and 6 from J; bases not matched to a gene: 11. CDR3 in DNA: TGTGCCAGCAGCACTCGACAGGGCGGACAGGATACGCAGTATTTT. It codes for CASSTRQGGQDTQYF.

This clone was seen a handful of times. V gene TRBV19 combines with J gene TRBJ1-6; D remains ambiguous. Germline CDR1 and CDR2: LNHDA and SQIVND (reference sequence). V shed 6 bases and J shed 9 bases, with 9 bases lying between them. The CDR3 covers 12 residues. In DNA, the CDR3 is TGTGCCAGTAGCCAAAATTTTTCACCCCTCCACTTT. Protein: CASSQNFSPLHF.

The table lists this clone with a few counts. This chain connects TRBV28 to TRBJ2-7; 8 bases are a match to TRBD2. The CDR3 loop spans 15 amino acids. From germline, CDR1 is MDHEN and CDR2 SYDVKM. The V segment lost 6 bases and the J segment 5 bases; nucleotides outside the gene matches: 12. The CDR3 here is CASSAGGRGIDEQYF. The CDR3 DNA reads TGTGCCAGCAGCGCGGGAGGCAGGGGAATCGACGAGCAGTACTTC.

The J gene is TRBJ2-1, the V gene TRBV10-2; TRBD2 agrees at 12 bases. CDR3 length equals 14 residues. After removal of 6 bases from V and 6 bases from J, the junction contained 3 bases not matched to a gene. Per the germline V gene, CDR1 is WSHSY and CDR2 is SAAADI. The CDR3 DNA is TGCGCCAGCAGCCCTAGCGGGAGGGCCAATGAGCAGTTCTTC. It encodes CASSPSGRANEQFF.

The chain uses TRBV5-1 and TRBJ1-5; no definite D call. V lost 0 bases, J lost 2 bases, and 12 bases lay in between. This CDR3 contains 16 residues. Per the germline V gene, CDR1 is SGHRS and CDR2 is YFSETQ. CDR3 region: CASSLAGPGGNQPQHF. The CDR3 DNA reads TGCGCCAGCAGCTTGGCAGGTCCCGGGGGCAATCAGCCCCAGCATTTT. The entire variable domain, with the rest obtained from reference TRBV5-1 and TRBJ1-5, is as follows: KAGVTQTPRYLIKTRGQQVTLSCSPISGHRSVSWYQQTPGQGLQFLFEYFSETQRNKGNFPGRFSGRQFSNSRSEMNVSTLELGDSALYLCASSLAGPGGNQPQHFGDGTRLSIL.

The chain is built from TRBV30 and TRBJ2-5; TRBD1 agrees at 8 bases. The V and J ends lost 1 base and 2 bases, in that order; junction bases with no gene match: 0. CDR1 is GTSNPN, CDR2 SVGIG, per germline (reference sequence). The CDR3 is made up of 13 amino acids. CDR3 sequence (DNA): TGTGCCTGGAGTGACAGGGGGCAAGAGACCCAGTACTTC. Translating it yields CAWSDRGQETQYF. The full variable domain, its missing parts supplied by reference TRBV30 and TRBJ2-5, is SQTIHQWPATLVQPVGSPLSLECTVEGTSNPNLYWYRQAAGRGLQLLFYSVGIGQISSEVPQNLSASRPQDRQFILSSKKLLLSDSGFYLCAWSDRGQETQYFGPGTRLLVL.

The chain joins TRBV18 to TRBJ2-5; TRBD2 agrees at 10 bases. From germline, CDR1 is KGHSH and CDR2 LQKENI. The CDR3 spans 15 residues. The trim removed 3 bases at V and 7 bases at J, leaving 8 bases unmatched. The CDR3 is CASSPPTSGLWTQYF. In nucleotides, the CDR3 is TGTGCCAGCTCACCGCCGACTAGCGGGTTGTGGACCCAGTACTTC. Full variable domain (outside the CDR3, taken from reference TRBV18 and TRBJ2-5): NAGVMQNPRHLVRRRGQEARLRCSPMKGHSHVYWYRQLPEEGLKFMVYLQKENIIDESGMPKERFSAEFPKEGPSILRIQQVVRGDSAAYFCASSPPTSGLWTQYFGPGTRLLVL.

The rearrangement joins TRBV5-8 to TRBJ2-5, with 9 bases that match TRBD2. CDR3 length equals 14 residues. V dropped 5 bases and J dropped 2; count of bases not matched to a gene: 4. The germline V gene has CDR1 SGHTS and CDR2 YDEGEE. CDR3 protein: CASRTSGRQETQYF. In DNA form, the CDR3 reads TGTGCCAGCAGAACTAGCGGGCGACAAGAGACCCAGTACTTC.